A single sample is the source of the 9 T cell receptor beta chains below, sequenced in a study of cytomegalovirus exposure and HLA in healthy donors. PCR involved 60 Vbeta and 13 Jbeta primers. TCRdb keeps only in-frame clones here, not all; method: immunoSEQ multiplex PCR. The profile shows about 130,000 clones, approximately 73% of them singletons. Sequenced input: PBMCs. These TCRs come from a man aged 55 to 69 in good health and CMV-seropositive.

The chain links TRBV9 to TRBJ2-1, with D maybe TRBD1 (6 bases). Germline loops: CDR1 SGDLS, CDR2 YYNGEE. This CDR3 is built from 14 residues. The V end was cut by 3 bases, the J end by 7 bases, with 14 bases between. The CDR3 reads CASSATQGANEQFF. In nucleotides, the CDR3 is TGTGCCAGCAGCGCCACACAGGGCGCGAATGAGCAGTTCTTC.

This rearrangement joins TRBV9 to TRBJ1-1; TRBD1 is a possible D gene (6 bases). The CDR3 length is 14 residues. CDR1 and CDR2 from the germline V gene are SGDLS and YYNGEE. V lost 2 bases and J lost 0, with 8 bases in between. DNA for the CDR3: TGTGCCAGCAGCGTGACAGGTTTGAACACTGAAGCTTTCTTT. Its protein is CASSVTGLNTEAFF.

In nucleotides, the CDR3 is TGTGCCAGCAGCCAAGAAACTAGCGGGGGGGCAGATACGCAGTATTTT. Translation: CASSQETSGGADTQYF. The rearrangement links TRBV4-2 to TRBJ2-3, with 13 bases that match TRBD2. Germline CDR1 LGHNA, CDR2 YNFKEQ. The CDR3 length is 16 residues. The ends lost 0 bases at V and 4 bases at J; junction bases unmatched: 1.

In the case of this clone: Other DNA sequences of this sample code for an identical CDR3. The rearrangement uses TRBV4-1 and TRBJ1-6; D uncertain. CDR1 MGHRA and CDR2 YSYEKL come from the germline V gene. This CDR3 is built from 13 residues. Trimming removed 2 bases at V and 10 bases at J, with 9 bases between. The CDR3 sequence is CASSQREDSPLHF. In DNA form, the CDR3 reads TGCGCCAGCAGCCAACGGGAGGACTCACCCCTCCACTTT.

The J gene is TRBJ1-3, the V gene TRBV27, with D perhaps TRBD1 (5 bases). With 0 bases removed from V and 0 bases from J, the gap between germline ends came to 9 bases. Germline V gives CDR1 MNHEY, CDR2 SMNVEV (reference sequence). There are 16 residues in the CDR3. CDR3: CASSLSLRDSGNTIYF. The DNA of the CDR3 is TGTGCCAGCAGTTTATCCCTCAGGGACTCTGGAAACACCATATATTTT.

The CDR3 loop reads CSVDLQETQYF. The CDR3 nucleotides are TGCAGCGTTGATCTCCAAGAGACCCAGTACTTC. V and J are TRBV29-1 and TRBJ2-5; D is unresolved. The CDR3 totals 11 residues. CDR1 is SQVTM and CDR2 is ANQGSEA in the germline V gene. The V gene lost 3 bases and the J gene lost 1 base, with 3 bases spanning the gap.

This chain joins TRBV7-6 and TRBJ2-6; no reliable D call. V lost 1 base and J lost 1, with 5 bases in between. Germline CDR1 reads SGHVS; CDR2 reads FNYEAQ. This CDR3 comprises 15 residues. CDR3 DNA: TGTGCCAGCAGCTTAGACGGGTCTGGGGCCAACGTCCTGACTTTC. Translation gives CASSLDGSGANVLTF.

This chain links TRBV18 with TRBJ2-2; TRBD1 aligns across 7 bases. The V and J ends lost 4 bases and 6 bases, in that order; junction bases with no gene match: 2. The germline V gene encodes CDR1 KGHSH and CDR2 LQKENI. This CDR3 region has 13 residues. This CDR3 reads CASSQTGPGELFF. DNA for the CDR3: TGTGCCAGCTCACAGACAGGGCCCGGGGAGCTGTTTTTT.

The chain couples TRBV28 to TRBJ1-4; D is unresolved. V gave up 11 bases and J gave up 7 bases, with 20 bases separating them. The CDR3 sequence is 14 residues long. Germline V gene sequence: CDR1 MDHEN, CDR2 SYDVKM. CDR3 bases: TGTGCCTCCTACACCGGGCAGCGGGGTGAAAAACTGTTTTTT. Amino acid sequence: CASYTGQRGEKLFF.